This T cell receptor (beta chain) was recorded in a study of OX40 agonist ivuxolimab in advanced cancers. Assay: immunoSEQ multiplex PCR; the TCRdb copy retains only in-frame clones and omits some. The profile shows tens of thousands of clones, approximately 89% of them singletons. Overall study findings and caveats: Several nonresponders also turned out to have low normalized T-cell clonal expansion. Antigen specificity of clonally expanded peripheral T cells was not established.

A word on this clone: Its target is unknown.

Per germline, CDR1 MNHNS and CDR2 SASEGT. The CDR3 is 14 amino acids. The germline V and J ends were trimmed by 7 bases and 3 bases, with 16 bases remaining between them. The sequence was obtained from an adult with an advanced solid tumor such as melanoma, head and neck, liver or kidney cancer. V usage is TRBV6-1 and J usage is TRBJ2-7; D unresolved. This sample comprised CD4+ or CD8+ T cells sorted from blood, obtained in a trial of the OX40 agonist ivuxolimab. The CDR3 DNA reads TGTGCCAGCATTATGGTTCACCCGAACTACGAGCAGTACTTC. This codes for CASIMVHPNYEQYF.